Following are 16 T cell receptor beta chains from one sample sequenced in a study of untreated major depressive disorder. The assay was immunoSEQ multiplex PCR, and TCRdb's table has in-frame clones only and misses some. The sample lists about 21,000 clones; just under 95% were seen once. Sequenced: CD4+ T cells from PBMCs. These receptors all stem from a man aged 25-45 years in good health.

This chain links TRBV7-2 with TRBJ1-5; the match to TRBD1 covers 8 bases. Germline lookup yields CDR1 SGHTA and CDR2 FQGNSA. Trimming cost V 5 bases and J 2 bases; bases outside gene matches: 5. The CDR3 covers 15 residues. The CDR3 loop is CASSPVTGGNQPQHF. In DNA, the CDR3 is TGTGCCAGCAGCCCAGTGACAGGGGGCAATCAGCCCCAGCATTTT.

The CDR3, as DNA: TGTGCCAGCAGTAAACAGGGCGATGGCTACACCTTC. Encoded protein: CASSKQGDGYTF. V and J are TRBV6-6 and TRBJ1-2, with D possibly TRBD1 on 6 matching bases. Trimming took off 5 bases at V and 6 bases at J, with 10 bases between the two ends. The CDR3 consists of 12 residues. Germline V gene lookup returns CDR1 MNHNY and CDR2 SVGAGI (reference sequence).

The V call is TRBV27, the J call TRBJ1-1; no definite D call. The CDR3 has 14 residues. From germline, CDR1 is MNHEY and CDR2 SMNVEV (reference sequence). Trimming took 3 bases from V and 4 from J, leaving 12 bases between them. Here the CDR3 reads CASSFSLGGTEAFF. Here the CDR3 DNA reads TGTGCCAGCAGTTTTTCCCTTGGCGGCACTGAAGCTTTCTTT.

The V and J genes are TRBV2 and TRBJ1-5, with a possible D match to TRBD1 (5 bases). Germline values: CDR1 SNHLY, CDR2 FYNNEI. The CDR3 has 18 amino acids. Deletions cut 6 bases from V and 0 bases from J, with 21 bases between. Here the CDR3 reads CASRNRARTGYSNQPQHF. CDR3 bases: TGTGCCAGCAGAAACCGGGCCCGAACAGGTTATAGCAATCAGCCCCAGCATTTT.

The chain uses TRBV4-1 and TRBJ1-2; D remains unclear. CDR3 size: 14 residues. Looked up from germline, CDR1 is MGHRA and CDR2 is YSYEKL. V lost 2 bases and J lost 4, with 11 bases in between. The CDR3 sequence: CASSQREGTYGYTF. In DNA form, the CDR3 reads TGCGCCAGCAGCCAACGGGAGGGTACCTATGGCTACACCTTC.

The DNA of the CDR3 is TGTGCCAGCAGCTCCGCGGCAGGGGTGGCTTTCTTT. Protein product: CASSSAAGVAFF. This chain joins TRBV9 and TRBJ1-1; D is perhaps TRBD1 (6 bases). The CDR3 has 12 amino acids. V lost 4 bases, J lost 11 bases, and 15 bases lay in between. Germline loops: CDR1 SGDLS, CDR2 YYNGEE.

The rearrangement joins TRBV2 to TRBJ1-5; 7 nucleotides align to TRBD1. The CDR3 is 15 amino acids. J was trimmed by 4 bases and V by 0 bases; bases with no gene match: 3. Germline V CDR1 and CDR2: SNHLY, FYNNEI. The CDR3 here is CASSEAGQQNQPQHF. The CDR3 coding sequence is TGTGCCAGCAGTGAAGCGGGACAGCAAAATCAGCCCCAGCATTTT.

The chain couples TRBV23-1 to TRBJ1-4; maybe TRBD1 (6 bases). TRBV23-1 is placed among ORFs of uncertain function. The CDR3 runs 15 residues. V shed 2 bases and J shed 4 bases, with 11 bases lying between them. The CDR3 DNA is TGCGCCAGCAGTCAAGTGGGGGCGTTTAATGAAAAACTGTTTTTT. It is translated as CASSQVGAFNEKLFF.

This sequence joins TRBV5-1 and TRBJ1-2; weak D call: TRBD1 (5 bases). Germline CDR1 and CDR2: SGHRS and YFSETQ. This CDR3 has 18 amino acids. V was clipped by 4 bases and J by 6 bases, with 28 bases between them. The CDR3 nucleotides read TGCGCCAGCAGCGAACAGCCGAGCAGGGAGGGTTTCATCAATGGCTACACCTTC. Its translation: CASSEQPSREGFINGYTF. The full variable domain, rest sourced from reference TRBV5-1 and TRBJ1-2, is KAGVTQTPRYLIKTRGQQVTLSCSPISGHRSVSWYQQTPGQGLQFLFEYFSETQRNKGNFPGRFSGRQFSNSRSEMNVSTLELGDSALYLCASSEQPSREGFINGYTFGSGTRLTVV.

The V call is TRBV5-4, the J call TRBJ2-5, with 9 bases identical to TRBD2. The CDR3 is 14 residues long. V gave up 4 bases and J gave up 5 bases; unmatched junction bases: 6. Germline V gene sequence: CDR1 SGHNT, CDR2 YYREEE (reference sequence). The CDR3 bases are TGTGCCAGCAGCGACCCTAGCGGGACGGAGACCCAGTACTTC. Amino acids: CASSDPSGTETQYF.

The rearrangement uses TRBV6-1 and TRBJ2-7; D tentatively fits TRBD1 or TRBD2 (5 bases each). Germline V gives CDR1 MNHNS, CDR2 SASEGT. V was trimmed by 4 bases and J by 12 bases, leaving 13 bases between them. This CDR3 has 11 residues. The CDR3 reads CASSGGTLRYF. The CDR3 DNA reads TGTGCCAGCAGTGGGGGGACCCTGCGGTACTTC.

The chain is built from TRBV6-5 and TRBJ2-1; 15 bases agree with TRBD2. Trimming at V came to 2 bases and at J to 8 bases, leaving 4 bases not matched to a gene. The CDR3 contains 16 residues. From germline, CDR1 is MNHEY and CDR2 SVGAGI. The CDR3 coding sequence is TGTGCCAGCAGTTACGGGACTAGCGGGAGGATCGATGAGCAGTTCTTC. This encodes CASSYGTSGRIDEQFF.

This chain joins TRBV19 and TRBJ1-5; D remains ambiguous. Per germline, CDR1 LNHDA and CDR2 SQIVND (reference sequence). V was shortened by 2 bases and J by 2 bases, with 10 bases between the two germline ends. This CDR3 is 15 amino acids long. The CDR3 sequence is CASSILGLGNQPQHF. CDR3 DNA sequence: TGTGCCAGTAGTATACTGGGGTTAGGCAATCAGCCCCAGCATTTT. Together with reference TRBV19 and TRBJ1-5, the CDR3 gives the full variable domain: DGGITQSPKYLFRKEGQNVTLSCEQNLNHDAMYWYRQDPGQGLRLIYYSQIVNDFQKGDIAEGYSVSREKKESFPLTVTSAQKNPTAFYLCASSILGLGNQPQHFGDGTRLSIL.

The V and J genes are TRBV28 and TRBJ2-7; perhaps D is TRBD1 or TRBD2 (5 bases each). The germline CDR1 and CDR2 sequences are MDHEN and SYDVKM. This CDR3 region has 15 residues. V lost 2 bases to trimming and J lost 4 bases, with 15 bases between them. The CDR3 protein is CASSLPRDRKYEQYF. CDR3 nucleotides: TGTGCCAGCAGTTTACCCCGGGACCGTAAGTACGAGCAGTACTTC.

This chain links TRBV10-3 with TRBJ1-4; no definite D call. The CDR3 is made up of 15 amino acids. The germline CDR1 and CDR2 sequences are ENHRY and SYGVKD. Between the trimmed V and J ends, which lost 0 bases and 1 base, there was a span of 6 bases. DNA for the CDR3: TGTGCCATCAGTGAGTCGGGATTAACTAATGAAAAACTGTTTTTT. This gives the protein CAISESGLTNEKLFF.

The V and J genes are TRBV5-1 and TRBJ2-5; 8 bases align to TRBD1. Germline CDR1 and CDR2: SGHRS and YFSETQ. This CDR3 is built from 15 residues. V dropped 1 base and J dropped 2; count of bases not matched to a gene: 4. As DNA, the CDR3 is TGCGCCAGCAGCTTGATTGGGACAGGACAAGAGACCCAGTACTTC. This sequence encodes CASSLIGTGQETQYF.